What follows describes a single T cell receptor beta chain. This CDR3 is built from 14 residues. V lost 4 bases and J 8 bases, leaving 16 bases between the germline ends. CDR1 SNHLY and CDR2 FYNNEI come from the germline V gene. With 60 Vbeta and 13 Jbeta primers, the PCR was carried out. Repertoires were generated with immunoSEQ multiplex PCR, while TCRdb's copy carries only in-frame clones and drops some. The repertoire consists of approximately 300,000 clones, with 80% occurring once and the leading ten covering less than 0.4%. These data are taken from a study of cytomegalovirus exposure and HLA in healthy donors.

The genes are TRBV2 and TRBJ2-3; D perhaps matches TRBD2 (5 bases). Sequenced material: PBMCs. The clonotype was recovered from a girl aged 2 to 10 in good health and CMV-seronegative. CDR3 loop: CASSADASSITQYF. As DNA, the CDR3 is TGTGCCAGCAGTGCCGACGCTAGCAGTATTACGCAGTATTTT. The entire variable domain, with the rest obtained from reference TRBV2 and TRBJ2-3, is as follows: EPEVTQTPSHQVTQMGQEVILRCVPISNHLYFYWYRQILGQKVEFLVSFYNNEISEKSEIFDDQFSVERPDGSNFTLKIRSTKLEDSAMYFCASSADASSITQYFGPGTRLTVL.